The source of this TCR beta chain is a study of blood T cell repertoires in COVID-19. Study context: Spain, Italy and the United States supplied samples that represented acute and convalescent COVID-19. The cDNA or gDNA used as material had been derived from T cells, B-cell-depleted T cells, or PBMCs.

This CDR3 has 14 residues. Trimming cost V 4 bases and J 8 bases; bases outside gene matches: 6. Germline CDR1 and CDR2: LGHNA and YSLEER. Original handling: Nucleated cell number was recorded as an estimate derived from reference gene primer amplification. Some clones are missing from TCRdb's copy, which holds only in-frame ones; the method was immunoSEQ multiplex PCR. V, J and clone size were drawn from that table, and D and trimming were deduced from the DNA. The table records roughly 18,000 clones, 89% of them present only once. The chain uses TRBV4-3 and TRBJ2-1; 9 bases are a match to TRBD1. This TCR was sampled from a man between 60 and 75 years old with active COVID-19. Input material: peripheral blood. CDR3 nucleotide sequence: TGCGCCAGCAGCCCCGGGGACAGGGTAGATGAGCAGTTCTTC. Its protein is CASSPGDRVDEQFF.